The clone carrying this T cell receptor (beta chain) came up a few times. Repertoires were generated with immunoSEQ multiplex PCR, while TCRdb's copy carries only in-frame clones and drops some. The sample lists around 270,000 clones; roughly 84% were seen once. The CDR3 sequence is 17 residues long. Trimming cost V 1 base and J 3 bases; bases outside gene matches: 5. CDR1 and CDR2 from the germline V gene are MNHEY and SVGEGT. These data are taken from a study of blood T cell repertoires in COVID-19. Study context: COVID-19 samples from acute and convalescent phases originated in the United States, Italy and Spain.

The chain is built from TRBV6-2 or TRBV6-3 and TRBJ1-3; 11 bases fit TRBD1. Sequencing used peripheral blood. This sequence originates from a woman aged 40 to 50 who had recovered from COVID-19. In DNA, the CDR3 is TGTGCCAGCAGTTACTTAAGGACAGGGGGCCATGGAAACACCATATATTTT. Its protein product is CASSYLRTGGHGNTIYF.